These 10 T cell receptor beta chains came from one sample sequenced in a study of metastatic and nonmetastatic thyroid tumors. Through MiXCR, TCRdb re-clonotyped the PCR reads. Of fewer than 35,000 clones detected, under 30% appear once; the ten largest clones hold approximately 30%. No treatment had been given to any patient before thyroid surgery. The specimen sequenced was blood. These receptors were obtained from a female donor with papillary thyroid cancer or a benign thyroid nodule (not recorded which). Some clones in this sample may be carry-over from other donors' samples.

The chain couples TRBV6-1 to TRBJ1-6, with 8 nucleotides matching TRBD1. Germline CDR1 is MNHNS and CDR2 is SASEGT. The CDR3 has 14 residues. V lost 5 bases to trimming and J lost 7 bases; unmatched junction nucleotides: 4. DNA for the CDR3: TGTGCCAGCAGTCGGACAGGGCGAAATTCACCCCTCCACTTT. Protein sequence: CASSRTGRNSPLHF.

This clone came up a few times. The V call is TRBV10-3, the J call TRBJ1-2; D gene unclear. The length of the CDR3 is 15 residues. The ends were cut back, 6 bases at V and 3 bases at J, with 17 bases in the middle. In germline, CDR1 is ENHRY, CDR2 SYGVKD. In DNA form, the CDR3 reads TGTGCCATCAGCGATGCGCCGCCAGCTTACTATGGCTACACCTTC. Its translation is CAISDAPPAYYGYTF.

This clone occurred a few times. The V call is TRBV6-2 or TRBV6-3, the J call TRBJ2-1; TRBD2 matches 10 bases. CDR3 length: 16 amino acids. Germline trimming cut 0 bases from V and 4 bases from J; bases unmatched to any gene: 3. The V gene's germline CDR1 is MNHEY and CDR2 SVGEGT. The CDR3, as DNA: TGTGCCAGCAGTTACTCGAAACTAGCGGGGTACAATGAGCAGTTCTTC. This gives the protein CASSYSKLAGYNEQFF.

In its sample, this clone was seen many times. The rearrangement joins TRBV19 to TRBJ1-5; D call uncertain. This CDR3 has 15 amino acids. In germline, CDR1 is LNHDA, CDR2 SQIVND (reference sequence). Between the trimmed V and J ends, which lost 2 bases and 0 bases, there was a span of 8 bases. The CDR3 protein is CASSISAISNQPQHF. CDR3 sequence (DNA): TGTGCCAGTAGTATATCAGCTATTAGCAATCAGCCCCAGCATTTT.

This clone was seen more than once but under ten times. The CDR3 is CAWSGPVGPLHF. The CDR3 DNA sequence: TGTGCCTGGAGTGGGCCGGTGGGTCCCCTCCACTTT. The V and J genes are TRBV30 and TRBJ1-6, with D hard to call. The V gene lost 1 base and the J gene lost 13 bases, with 11 bases spanning the gap. This CDR3 is 12 amino acids long. Germline loops: CDR1 GTSNPN, CDR2 SVGIG (reference sequence). Supplemented by reference TRBV30 and TRBJ1-6, the full variable domain reads SQTIHQWPATLVQPVGSPLSLECTVEGTSNPNLYWYRQAAGRGLQLLFYSVGIGQISSEVPQNLSASRPQDRQFILSSKKLLLSDSGFYLCAWSGPVGPLHFGNGTRLTVT.

The J gene is TRBJ2-2, the V gene TRBV5-1, with TRBD1 matching 10 bases. V shed 5 bases and J 7 bases; nucleotides not matched to a gene: 11. Germline V lookup: CDR1 SGHRS, CDR2 YFSETQ. The CDR3 consists of 16 residues. The CDR3 DNA is TGCGCCAGCAGATCCCTCGGGACAGGGGTCCACGGGGAGCTGTTTTTT. Its translation: CASRSLGTGVHGELFF.

The rearrangement links TRBV28 to TRBJ2-3; weak D call: TRBD1 (5 bases). V gave up 8 bases and J gave up 11 bases, with 14 bases separating them. Germline CDR1 reads MDHEN; CDR2 reads SYDVKM. There are 11 residues in the CDR3. The CDR3 here is CASVDNYEQYF. DNA for the CDR3: TGTGCCAGCGTGGACAACTACGAGCAGTATTTT. Together with reference TRBV28 and TRBJ2-3, the CDR3 gives the full variable domain: DVKVTQSSRYLVKRTGEKVFLECVQDMDHENMFWYRQDPGLGLRLIYFSYDVKMKEKGDIPEGYSVSREKKERFSLILESASTNQTSMYLCASVDNYEQYFGPGTRLTVL.

The V and J genes are TRBV2 and TRBJ2-2; 7 bases are a match to TRBD1. Germline-derived CDR1 and CDR2 are SNHLY and FYNNEI. CDR3 size: 15 residues. V gave up 7 bases and J gave up 4 bases; unmatched junction bases: 9. The CDR3 DNA reads as TGTGCCAGCATGATAGAGGACAGGACCACCGGGGAGCTGTTTTTT. It encodes CASMIEDRTTGELFF.

This clone was counted at least ten times. The chain combines TRBV7-2 with TRBJ2-3; 11 bases map to TRBD1. CDR1 is SGHTA, CDR2 FQGNSA, per germline. V trimming: 3 bases; J trimming: 5 bases; junction bases outside the gene matches: 4. There are 15 residues in the CDR3. The CDR3 spells CASSLVGTGGDTQYF. CDR3 coding DNA: TGTGCCAGCAGCTTGGTCGGGACAGGGGGAGATACGCAGTATTTT.

The genes are TRBV20-1 and TRBJ2-1, with 11 bases that match TRBD2. Germline V gives CDR1 DFQATT, CDR2 SNEGSKA (reference sequence). J gave up 4 bases and V 0 bases, and 2 bases lay outside the gene matches. This CDR3 contains 15 residues. CDR3 nucleotide sequence: TGCAGTGCTAGAGACGTAGCGGGGGGGTACAATGAGCAGTTCTTC. This translates into CSARDVAGGYNEQFF.